The clone carrying this T cell receptor beta chain has only a few counts. Its antigen is unknown. These data come from a study of CD8 T cells in ankylosing spondylitis. Study results and limitations: What seemed typical of ankylosing spondylitis blood was a TCR beta motif built from under 10 highly homologous variants.

This CDR3 is built from 14 residues. The germline V gene encodes CDR1 SEHNR and CDR2 FQNEAQ (reference sequence). The V end lost 3 bases, the J end lost 8 bases, and 14 bases lay between the germline ends. Making use of molecular barcodes, quantitative 5'-RACE generated TCR beta libraries. One entry per CDR3 protein, called by TCRdb with MiXCR from the 5' RACE reads. The sample lists approximately 300,000 distinct CDR3 sequences, approximately 8.2% seen once, with about 14% in the top ten. The TCR sequence derives from a male donor with ankylosing spondylitis. The V and J genes are TRBV7-9 and TRBJ2-1, with D possibly matching TRBD2 (5 bases). Sequenced material: blood, either unsorted or a sorted T cell fraction (not recorded which). CDR3 residues: CASSLGFPRDEQFF. The CDR3 nucleotides are TGTGCCAGCAGCTTGGGATTCCCGAGGGATGAGCAGTTCTTC.